The rows below give T cell receptor beta chains drawn from one sample of a study of chemoradiotherapy in HPV16-positive cancers. Some clones are missing from TCRdb's copy, which holds only in-frame ones; the method was immunoSEQ multiplex PCR. The table has about 12,000 clones, about 77% seen once. Sampling took place from a patient who underwent chemoradiotherapy. All receptors derive from a human donor with HPV-associated anogenital cancer. Each CDR3 is given with its conserved first and last residue. The D gene is left open where the match is weak. The size field is filled for only some rows; it gives once, few, many or a size class.

size,J,V,D,CDR3,DNA
-,TRBJ1-1,TRBV7-9,-,CASSFTTSGNTEAFF,TGTGCCAGCAGCTTTACGACGTCCGGCAACACTGAAGCTTTCTTT
-,TRBJ1-1,TRBV5-1,TRBD1,CASSSRTGQGTEAFF,TGCGCCAGCAGCTCTAGGACAGGCCAAGGGACTGAAGCTTTCTTT
-,TRBJ2-7,TRBV7-9,-,CASSLPGLRYEQYF,TGTGCCAGCAGCTTACCCGGACTGAGATACGAGCAGTACTTC
-,TRBJ1-1,TRBV15,-,CATSIHRANTEAFF,TGTGCCACCAGCATCCACAGGGCGAACACTGAAGCTTTCTTT
-,TRBJ2-5,TRBV20-1,-,CSAHFQETQYF,TGCAGTGCGCACTTCCAAGAGACCCAGTACTTC
-,TRBJ2-1,TRBV4-1,TRBD2,CASSQWTSGSYNEQFF,TGCGCCAGCAGCCAGTGGACTAGCGGATCCTACAATGAGCAGTTCTTC
-,TRBJ1-1,TRBV10-3,-,CAISLGLGTNTEAFF,TGTGCCATCAGCCTTGGGTTAGGGACGAACACTGAAGCTTTCTTT
-,TRBJ2-1,TRBV6-5,TRBD1,CASRSTGEPYNEQFF,TGTGCCAGCAGATCGACAGGGGAGCCCTACAATGAGCAGTTCTTC
-,TRBJ2-2,TRBV18,-,CASSPEVANTGELFF,TGTGCCAGCTCACCAGAGGTCGCGAACACCGGGGAGCTGTTTTTT
-,TRBJ2-5,TRBV28,TRBD1,CASSTGVGQETQYF,TGTGCCAGCAGCACAGGGGTTGGCCAAGAGACCCAGTACTTC
-,TRBJ2-1,TRBV7-9,TRBD2,CASMRGAPYNEQFF,TGTGCCAGCATGCGGGGGGCTCCCTACAATGAGCAGTTCTTC
-,TRBJ2-7,TRBV11-3,-,CASSLGGGAGTTEQYF,TGTGCCAGCAGCTTAGGAGGGGGGGCCGGGACCACCGAGCAGTACTTC
-,TRBJ1-2,TRBV5-4,TRBD1,CASRDWTGGYGYTF,TGTGCCAGCAGGGATTGGACAGGGGGCTATGGCTACACCTTC
-,TRBJ1-2,TRBV30,-,CAWSNSLAGARGYTF,TGTGCCTGGAGTAACTCGCTCGCGGGGGCGCGGGGCTACACCTTC
-,TRBJ1-4,TRBV7-2,-,CASSLAIVGEKLFF,TGTGCCAGCAGCTTAGCGATAGTTGGTGAAAAACTGTTTTTT
few,TRBJ1-6,TRBV13,-,CASSLGRSSYNSPLHF,TGTGCCAGCAGCTTAGGCCGGAGCTCCTATAATTCACCCCTCCACTTT
-,TRBJ2-1,TRBV19,-,CASSIAARRGLDEQFF,TGTGCCAGTAGTATAGCAGCCCGGAGGGGGTTGGATGAGCAGTTCTTC
few,TRBJ2-5,TRBV7-2,TRBD2,CASSRTSGGEETQYF,TGTGCCAGCAGCCGGACTAGCGGGGGGGAAGAGACCCAGTACTTC
-,TRBJ2-7,TRBV4-1,-,CASSQDRGDYEQYF,TGCGCCAGCAGCCAAGATAGAGGGGACTACGAGCAGTACTTC
few,TRBJ2-1,TRBV15,-,CATSSRDGSYNEQFF,TGTGCCACCAGCAGCAGGGACGGATCATACAATGAGCAGTTCTTC
-,TRBJ2-7,TRBV5-1,-,CASSLISSAGAYEQYF,TGCGCCAGCAGCTTGATTTCATCGGCAGGGGCCTACGAGCAGTACTTC
-,TRBJ2-1,TRBV5-6,-,CASSLDLGDPLGFF,TGTGCCAGCAGCTTGGACCTGGGGGACCCCCTGGGGTTCTTC
-,TRBJ1-2,TRBV29-1,-,CSVEDRASRGYTF,TGCAGCGTTGAAGATCGGGCCAGCCGCGGCTACACCTTC
-,TRBJ2-2,TRBV2,TRBD1,CASRNRGTGELFF,TGTGCCAGCAGAAACAGGGGGACCGGGGAGCTGTTTTTT
-,TRBJ1-5,TRBV6-6,TRBD1,CASRQGGNQPQHF,TGTGCCAGTAGACAGGGGGGTAATCAGCCCCAGCATTTT
-,TRBJ2-4,TRBV4-2,-,CASSQDSENIQYF,TGTGCCAGCAGCCAAGATTCGGAAAACATTCAGTACTTC
-,TRBJ1-2,TRBV30,TRBD1,CAWSVNRGVYGYTF,TGTGCCTGGAGTGTAAACAGGGGGGTCTATGGCTACACCTTC
-,TRBJ2-3,TRBV6-1,TRBD2,CASSEAGSGRASDTQYF,TGTGCCAGCAGTGAAGCCGGTAGCGGGAGGGCTTCGGATACGCAGTATTTT
-,TRBJ2-4,TRBV6-1,TRBD2,CASSETSGGALGNIQYF,TGTGCCAGCAGTGAGACTAGCGGGGGGGCCCTAGGAAACATTCAGTACTTC
-,TRBJ1-2,TRBV30,-,CAWSVPPTYGYTF,TGTGCCTGGAGTGTTCCCCCGACCTATGGCTACACCTTC
-,TRBJ1-4,TRBV28,-,CASSFGLGPTLGNEKLFF,TGTGCCAGCAGTTTCGGTCTTGGACCGACCTTGGGTAATGAAAAACTGTTTTTT
-,TRBJ2-2,TRBV7-9,-,CASSLLTFTGELFF,TGTGCCAGCAGCCTGCTGACATTTACCGGGGAGCTGTTTTTT
-,TRBJ2-1,TRBV5-6,-,CASSLNYLEQFF,TGTGCCAGCAGCTTAAACTACTTAGAGCAGTTCTTC
-,TRBJ2-7,TRBV2,TRBD2,CASSSRTSGGLQQYF,TGTGCCAGCAGTTCCCGGACTAGCGGGGGGCTACAGCAGTACTTC
-,TRBJ2-5,TRBV4-2,TRBD2,CASSQVASGTGRETQYF,TGTGCCAGCAGCCAAGTCGCTAGCGGGACCGGGAGAGAGACCCAGTACTTC
-,TRBJ2-7,TRBV28,TRBD1,CASSSTGTGSYEQYF,TGTGCCAGCAGTTCGACCGGGACAGGCTCCTACGAGCAGTACTTC
-,TRBJ2-2,TRBV11-2,TRBD2,CASSWRREPGELFF,TGTGCCAGCAGCTGGAGGCGGGAGCCCGGGGAGCTGTTTTTT
-,TRBJ1-5,TRBV18,-,CASSPSGADGPQHF,TGTGCCAGCTCACCCTCAGGGGCTGATGGGCCCCAGCATTTT
-,TRBJ2-3,TRBV19,TRBD1,CASNNRGSDTQYF,TGTGCCAGTAATAACAGGGGGTCAGATACGCAGTATTTT
-,TRBJ2-3,TRBV7-2,-,CASSWLARTDTQYF,TGTGCCAGCAGCTGGCTAGCCCGCACAGATACGCAGTATTTT
-,TRBJ2-7,TRBV10-3,-,CATSGTRLEQYF,TGTGCCACCTCTGGTACCCGTCTAGAGCAGTACTTC
-,TRBJ2-3,TRBV11-3,-,CASSLRNRDDTQYF,TGTGCCAGCAGCTTAAGAAACCGGGACGATACGCAGTATTTT
few,TRBJ1-2,TRBV18,-,CASSQDKTAGYTF,TGTGCCAGCTCACAAGACAAGACGGCTGGCTACACCTTC
-,TRBJ2-5,TRBV29-1,-,CSVVGTQETQYF,TGCAGCGTGGTAGGCACCCAAGAGACCCAGTACTTC
-,TRBJ2-1,TRBV11-2,TRBD1,CASSYTGTGLYNEQFF,TGTGCCAGCAGCTATACTGGGACAGGCCTTTACAATGAGCAGTTCTTC